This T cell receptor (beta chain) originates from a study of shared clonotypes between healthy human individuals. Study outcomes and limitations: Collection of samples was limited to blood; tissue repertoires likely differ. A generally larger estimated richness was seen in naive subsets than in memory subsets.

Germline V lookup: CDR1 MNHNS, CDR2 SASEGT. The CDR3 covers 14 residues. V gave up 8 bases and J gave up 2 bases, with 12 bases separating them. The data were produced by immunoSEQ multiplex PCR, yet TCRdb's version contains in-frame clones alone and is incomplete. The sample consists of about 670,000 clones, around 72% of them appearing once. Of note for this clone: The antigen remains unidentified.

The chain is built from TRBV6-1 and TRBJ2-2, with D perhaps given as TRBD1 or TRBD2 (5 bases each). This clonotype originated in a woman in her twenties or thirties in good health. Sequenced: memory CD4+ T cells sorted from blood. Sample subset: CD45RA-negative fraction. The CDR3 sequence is CASPDGGNTGELFF. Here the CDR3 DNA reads TGTGCCAGCCCCGATGGGGGTAACACCGGGGAGCTGTTTTTT.